Listed below are T cell receptor beta chains from one sample, sequenced in a study of blood T cells in healthy people across ages. TCRdb reprocessed the 5' RACE reads with MiXCR, giving one entry per CDR3 protein. The sample has around 500,000 distinct CDR3 sequences, around a quarter seen once. The sample was also reused in another study, on T cells of mothers and their children.

Sequenced: blood. These receptors all come from a boy aged 2 to 9 in good health. Each CDR3 is given with its conserved first and last residue. A D gene is named only where the DNA matches it firmly. Expanded clones are given a class, and other clones once, few, many or no size at all.

TRBJ2-7	TRBD1	TRBV9	few	CASSVTGGDQYF	TGTGCCAGCAGCGTGACAGGGGGCGATCAGTACTTC
TRBJ2-5	.	TRBV5-1	many	CASSPEVIARQETQYF	TGCGCCAGCAGCCCTGAAGTAATAGCACGACAAGAGACCCAGTACTTC
TRBJ1-4	.	TRBV10-2	.	CASNHGPTNEKLFF	TGCGCCAGCAACCACGGCCCGACTAATGAAAAACTGTTTTTT
TRBJ1-4	.	TRBV9	.	CASSPPGVDEKLFF	TGTGCCAGCAGCCCCCCGGGGGTAGACGAAAAACTGTTTTTT
TRBJ2-7	.	TRBV19	once	CASSPRDGARNTPYTQYF	TGTGCCAGTAGTCCCCGGGACGGAGCCCGGAACACCCCTTATACGCAGTACTTC
TRBJ2-5	TRBD1	TRBV10-1	.	CASSAGGSETQYF	TGCGCCAGCAGTGCAGGGGGCTCGGAGACCCAGTACTTC
TRBJ2-5	.	TRBV12-3/TRBV12-4	few	CASSFLVEETQYF	TGTGCCAGCAGTTTTCTTGTCGAAGAGACCCAGTACTTC
TRBJ1-2	TRBD1	TRBV10-3	few	CATDRGVDGYTF	TGTGCCACAGACAGGGGCGTGGATGGCTACACCTTC
TRBJ2-1	TRBD2	TRBV15	.	CATSRASGSLSEQFF	TGTGCCACCAGCAGAGCGAGCGGGAGTTTAAGTGAGCAGTTCTTC
TRBJ2-1	.	TRBV6-5	few	CARPYNEQFF	TGTGCCAGGCCCTACAATGAGCAGTTCTTC
TRBJ2-6	TRBD1	TRBV12-3/TRBV12-4	few	CASSSGRGFSGANVLTF	TGTGCCAGCAGTTCGGGCAGGGGGTTCTCTGGGGCCAACGTCCTGACTTTC
TRBJ2-5	.	TRBV12-3/TRBV12-4	few	CASRTTSLRTQYF	TGTGCCAGCAGAACGACTAGTTTGCGGACCCAGTACTTC
TRBJ2-7	.	TRBV7-2	.	CASSPGGSTHEQSF	TGTGCCAGCAGCCCTGGGGGGAGTACCCATGAGCAGTCCTTC
TRBJ1-4	.	TRBV20-1	.	CSASRRGRAKLFF	TGCAGTGCTAGCCGGAGGGGGAGGGCCAAACTGTTTTTT
TRBJ2-1	.	TRBV29-1	few	CSVGGSWRARDEQFF	TGCAGCGTCGGGGGTAGCTGGAGGGCCAGGGATGAGCAGTTCTTC
TRBJ1-1	.	TRBV7-9	.	CAIVVMNTEAFF	TGTGCCATCGTCGTTATGAACACTGAAGCTTTCTTT
TRBJ2-5	.	TRBV11-2	.	CASTRWESETQYF	TGTGCCAGCACCCGATGGGAGTCAGAGACCCAGTACTTC
TRBJ1-6	.	TRBV7-2	few	CASSYTDTRNSPLHF	TGTGCCAGCAGCTATACAGATACCCGTAATTCACCCCTCCACTTT
TRBJ1-4	.	TRBV7-9	.	CASSLAGTVEKLFF	TGTGCCAGCAGCTTAGCGGGTACAGTTGAAAAACTGTTTTTT
TRBJ2-7	TRBD2	TRBV6-2/TRBV6-3	.	CASSTTSGRSYEQYF	TGTGCCAGCAGTACAACTAGCGGGAGATCCTACGAGCAGTACTTC
TRBJ1-2	TRBD1	TRBV29-1	few	CSVEGTGRGGGYTF	TGCAGCGTTGAAGGGACAGGGCGGGGAGGAGGCTACACCTTC
TRBJ1-6	TRBD1	TRBV20-1	.	CSAQPDRAGGPLHF	TGCAGTGCTCAGCCGGACAGGGCTGGGGGACCCCTCCACTTT
TRBJ1-4	TRBD1	TRBV9	.	CASSSDAGQGVFGEKLFF	TGTGCCAGCTCATCCGACGCGGGACAGGGGGTTTTCGGTGAAAAACTGTTTTTT
TRBJ2-1	TRBD1	TRBV6-1	.	CASGFGTGGYNEQFF	TGTGCCAGCGGATTTGGGACAGGGGGGTACAATGAGCAGTTCTTC
TRBJ2-5	.	TRBV7-2	.	CASSLMSSGQLGETQYF	TGTGCCAGCAGCCTCATGAGTAGCGGTCAGCTGGGAGAGACCCAGTACTTC
TRBJ1-6	.	TRBV12-3/TRBV12-4	.	CASSLNPNSPLHF	TGTGCCAGCAGTTTAAATCCGAATTCACCCCTCCACTTT
TRBJ2-7	.	TRBV20-1	.	CSASNLLPYEQYF	TGCAGTGCTTCTAATCTCCTCCCCTACGAGCAGTACTTC
TRBJ1-3	.	TRBV29-1	few	CSVGSSSGNTIYF	TGCAGCGTAGGGTCCAGCTCTGGAAACACCATATATTTT
TRBJ1-2	.	TRBV30	few	CAWSGGWESAPYGYTF	TGTGCCTGGTCGGGCGGTTGGGAATCAGCCCCCTATGGCTACACCTTC
TRBJ2-5	.	TRBV12-3/TRBV12-4	few	CASTPGRSTQYF	TGTGCCAGCACCCCTGGTAGATCGACCCAGTACTTC
TRBJ2-7	TRBD2	TRBV7-9	few	CASSSAGGGYEQYF	TGTGCCAGCAGCTCGGCGGGGGGCGGGTACGAGCAGTACTTC
TRBJ2-5	.	TRBV7-2	many	CASRQGNQETQYF	TGTGCCAGCAGACAGGGCAATCAAGAGACCCAGTACTTC
TRBJ1-3	TRBD1	TRBV5-4	few	CASSFFGTAGNTIYF	TGTGCCAGCAGCTTTTTCGGGACAGCGGGAAACACCATATATTTT
TRBJ2-5	TRBD1	TRBV4-2	.	CASSQRQGDQETQYF	TGTGCCAGCAGCCAACGTCAGGGGGACCAAGAGACCCAGTACTTC
TRBJ2-5	TRBD1	TRBV24-1	few	CATSDSSGTGGKETQYF	TGTGCCACCAGTGATAGCTCCGGGACAGGGGGTAAAGAGACCCAGTACTTC
TRBJ1-2	TRBD1	TRBV4-1	few	CASSQSGTGKEGYTF	TGCGCCAGCAGCCAGTCGGGGACAGGGAAAGAGGGCTACACCTTC
TRBJ1-4	.	TRBV3-1	.	CASSQSPLQGVSEKLFF	TGTGCCAGCAGCCAATCCCCACTACAGGGAGTAAGTGAAAAACTGTTTTTT
TRBJ2-7	.	TRBV13	few	CASSSLFGGRSYEQYF	TGTGCCAGCAGCTCCTTGTTCGGCGGACGCTCCTACGAGCAGTACTTC
TRBJ2-2	.	TRBV6-6	.	CASSYRTVNTGELFF	TGTGCCAGCAGCTACCGGACGGTGAACACCGGGGAGCTGTTTTTT
TRBJ2-2	TRBD1	TRBV5-4	.	CASTGQGDTGELFF	TGTGCCAGCACGGGACAGGGGGACACCGGGGAGCTGTTTTTT
TRBJ2-3	TRBD2	TRBV12-3/TRBV12-4	few	CASSLRLAGGSSTDTQYF	TGTGCCAGCAGTTTACGACTAGCGGGGGGGTCTAGCACAGATACGCAGTATTTT
TRBJ1-6	.	TRBV5-1	few	CASSANTRSYNSPLHF	TGCGCCAGCAGCGCAAATACCCGCTCCTATAATTCACCCCTCCACTTT
TRBJ2-1	TRBD2	TRBV20-1	.	CSARDGGSGSDEQFF	TGCAGTGCTAGGGACGGCGGTAGCGGGAGCGATGAGCAGTTCTTC
TRBJ2-1	TRBD2	TRBV19	many	CASSETSGDYNEQFF	TGTGCCAGCTCGGAGACTAGCGGAGACTACAATGAGCAGTTCTTC
TRBJ2-5	.	TRBV20-1	few	CSAAGGGETQYF	TGCAGTGCTGCCGGGGGCGGGGAGACCCAGTACTTC
TRBJ1-2	.	TRBV25-1	few	CASSVLGAAASDGYTF	TGTGCCAGCAGCGTTCTTGGGGCCGCCGCTAGTGACGGCTACACCTTC
TRBJ1-1	.	TRBV19	.	CASTGLGANTEAFF	TGTGCCAGTACGGGGTTAGGAGCGAACACTGAAGCTTTCTTT
TRBJ2-5	TRBD2	TRBV29-1	.	CSVDLREGLGETQYF	TGCAGCGTTGATCTACGGGAGGGCCTGGGAGAGACCCAGTACTTC
TRBJ2-5	TRBD2	TRBV9	once	CASSVAGGGAAETQYF	TGTGCCAGCAGCGTAGCGGGCGGGGGGGCTGCGGAGACCCAGTACTTC
TRBJ2-5	TRBD1	TRBV12-3/TRBV12-4	many	CASSRIRDRGFKTQYF	TGTGCCAGCAGTCGGATCCGGGACAGGGGGTTCAAGACCCAGTACTTC
TRBJ2-2	TRBD2	TRBV5-5	.	CASSPGGVTGELFF	TGTGCCAGCAGCCCGGGAGGGGTCACCGGGGAGCTGTTTTTT
TRBJ1-2	TRBD1	TRBV5-1	.	CASSNEQGIDGYTF	TGCGCCAGCAGCAATGAACAGGGGATTGATGGCTACACCTTC